This passage covers 2 T cell receptor beta chains from one sample sequenced in a study of blood T cell repertoires in COVID-19. Using immunoSEQ multiplex PCR, the repertoire was profiled, and TCRdb retains in-frame clones only, with some absent. This table holds a few hundred thousand clones, around 85% found once. The source material was PBMCs or T cells enriched from blood (not recorded which). These receptors all stem from a woman aged 40 to 50 with acute COVID-19.

This chain joins TRBV9 and TRBJ2-5; 7 positions match TRBD2. V dropped 7 bases and J dropped 5; count of bases not matched to a gene: 8. Germline V gene sequence: CDR1 SGDLS, CDR2 YYNGEE. This CDR3 region has 13 residues. CDR3 sequence reads: CASSPAGYETQYF. DNA for the CDR3: TGTGCCAGCTCGCCAGCGGGGTACGAGACCCAGTACTTC.

The V call is TRBV24-1, the J call TRBJ1-2; 9 bases line up with TRBD1. The J segment lost 4 bases and the V segment lost 4 bases, leaving 6 bases of the junction unmatched. Per the germline V gene, CDR1 is KGHDR and CDR2 is SFDVKD. The CDR3 runs to 15 residues. The CDR3 bases are TGTGCCACCAGTGACGTGGACAGGGGAAGCTATGGCTACACCTTC. This codes for CATSDVDRGSYGYTF.